A single sample is the source of the 2 T cell receptor beta chains below, sequenced in a study of control samples from healthy donors and cancer patients. The protocol was immunoSEQ multiplex PCR, while the TCRdb copy is restricted to in-frame clones and leaves out a portion. This table holds around 180,000 clones, 80% to 90% found once. The sample comprised blood. The receptors come from a woman aged 25-40 years in good health.

V is TRBV2 and J is TRBJ1-5, with unresolved D. Germline CDR1 SNHLY, CDR2 FYNNEI. The CDR3 loop spans 12 amino acids. Between the trimmed V and J ends, which lost 2 bases and 6 bases, there was a span of 5 bases. The CDR3 region has the DNA TGTGCCAGCAGTGAATGGAGTCAGCCCCAGCATTTT. Translated, it gives CASSEWSQPQHF.

The chain is built from TRBV20-1 and TRBJ2-7, with D unresolved. This CDR3 is built from 14 residues. Germline values: CDR1 DFQATT, CDR2 SNEGSKA (reference sequence). The ends were cut back, 3 bases at V and 0 bases at J, with 12 bases in the middle. The CDR3 DNA reads as TGCAGTGCTAGTCCTTTTCCTGTCTCCTACGAGCAGTACGTC. It codes for CSASPFPVSYEQYV.